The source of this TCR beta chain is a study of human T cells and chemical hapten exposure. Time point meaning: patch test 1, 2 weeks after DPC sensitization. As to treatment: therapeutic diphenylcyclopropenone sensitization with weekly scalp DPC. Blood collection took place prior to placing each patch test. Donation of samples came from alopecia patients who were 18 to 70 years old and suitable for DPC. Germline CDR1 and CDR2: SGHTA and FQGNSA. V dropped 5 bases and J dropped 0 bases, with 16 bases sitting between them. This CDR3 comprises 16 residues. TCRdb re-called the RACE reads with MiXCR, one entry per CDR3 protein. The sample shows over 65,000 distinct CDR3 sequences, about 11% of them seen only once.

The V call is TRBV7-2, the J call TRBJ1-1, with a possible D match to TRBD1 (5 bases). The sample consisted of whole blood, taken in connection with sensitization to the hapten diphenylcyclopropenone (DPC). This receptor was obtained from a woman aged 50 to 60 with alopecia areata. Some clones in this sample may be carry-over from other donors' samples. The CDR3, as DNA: TGTGCCAGCAGCCAAGGGGTAGGGCTGATGAACACTGAAGCTTTCTTT. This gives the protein CASSQGVGLMNTEAFF. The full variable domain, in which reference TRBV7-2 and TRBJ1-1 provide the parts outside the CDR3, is GAGVSQSPSNKVTEKGKDVELRCDPISGHTALYWYRQSLGQGLEFLIYFQGNSAPDKSGLPSDRFSAERTGGSVSTLTIQRTQQEDSAVYLCASSQGVGLMNTEAFFGQGTRLTVV.